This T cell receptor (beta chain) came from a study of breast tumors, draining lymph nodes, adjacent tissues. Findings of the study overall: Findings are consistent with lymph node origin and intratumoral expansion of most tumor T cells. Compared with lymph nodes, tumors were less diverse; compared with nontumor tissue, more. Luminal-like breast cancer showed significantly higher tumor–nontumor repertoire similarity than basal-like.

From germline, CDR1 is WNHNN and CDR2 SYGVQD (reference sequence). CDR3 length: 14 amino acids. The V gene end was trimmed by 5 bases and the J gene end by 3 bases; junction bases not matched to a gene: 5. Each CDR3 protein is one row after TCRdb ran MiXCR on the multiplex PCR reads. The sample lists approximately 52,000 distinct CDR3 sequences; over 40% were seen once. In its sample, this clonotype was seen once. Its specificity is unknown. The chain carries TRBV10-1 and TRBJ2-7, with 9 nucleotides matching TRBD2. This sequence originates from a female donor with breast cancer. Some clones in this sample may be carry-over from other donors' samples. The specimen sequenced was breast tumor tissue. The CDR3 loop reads CASSRTSEFYEQYF. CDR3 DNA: TGCGCCAGCAGTCGGACTAGCGAGTTCTACGAGCAGTACTTC.